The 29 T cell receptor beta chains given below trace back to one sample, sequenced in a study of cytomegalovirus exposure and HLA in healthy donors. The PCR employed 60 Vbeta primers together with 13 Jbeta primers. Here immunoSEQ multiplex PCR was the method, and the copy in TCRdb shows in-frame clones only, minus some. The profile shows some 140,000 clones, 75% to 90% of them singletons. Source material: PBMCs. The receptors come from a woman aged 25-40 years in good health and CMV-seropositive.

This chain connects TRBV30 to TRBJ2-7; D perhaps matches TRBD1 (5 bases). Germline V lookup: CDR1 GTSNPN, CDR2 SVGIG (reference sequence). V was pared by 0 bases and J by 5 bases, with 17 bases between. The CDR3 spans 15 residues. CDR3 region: CAWSVAGRPWNEQYF. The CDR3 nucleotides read TGTGCCTGGAGTGTGGCAGGGCGGCCTTGGAACGAGCAGTACTTC.

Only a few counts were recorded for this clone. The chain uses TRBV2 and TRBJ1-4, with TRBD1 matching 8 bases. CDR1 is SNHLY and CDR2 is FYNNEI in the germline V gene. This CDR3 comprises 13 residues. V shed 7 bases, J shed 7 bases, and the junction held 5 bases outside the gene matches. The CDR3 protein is CASKAGGGEKLFF. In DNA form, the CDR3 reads TGTGCCAGCAAGGCAGGGGGCGGTGAAAAACTGTTTTTT.

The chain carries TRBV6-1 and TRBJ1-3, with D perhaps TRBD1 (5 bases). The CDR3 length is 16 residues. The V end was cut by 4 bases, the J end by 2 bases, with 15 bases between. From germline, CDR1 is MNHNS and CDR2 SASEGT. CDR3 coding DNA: TGTGCCAGCAGTGCTGGAGGGGAGGGAACTGGAAACACCATATATTTT. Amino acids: CASSAGGEGTGNTIYF.

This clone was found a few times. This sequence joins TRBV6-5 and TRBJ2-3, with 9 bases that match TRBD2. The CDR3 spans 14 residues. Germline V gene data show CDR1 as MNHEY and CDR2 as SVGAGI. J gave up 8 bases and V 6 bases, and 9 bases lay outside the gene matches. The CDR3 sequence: CASSRTSTSGTQYF. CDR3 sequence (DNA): TGTGCCAGCAGCCGGACCTCGACTAGCGGTACGCAGTATTTT.

Here the CDR3 DNA reads TGTGCCAGTAGTATAGGTGGCCAGGGGGCGAGCAATCAGCCCCAGCATTTT. Its translation: CASSIGGQGASNQPQHF. This chain uses TRBV19 with TRBJ1-5; 8 bases are shared with TRBD1. The germline V gene has CDR1 LNHDA and CDR2 SQIVND (reference sequence). This CDR3 comprises 17 residues. V was pared by 1 base and J by 1 base, with 6 bases of the junction left unmatched.

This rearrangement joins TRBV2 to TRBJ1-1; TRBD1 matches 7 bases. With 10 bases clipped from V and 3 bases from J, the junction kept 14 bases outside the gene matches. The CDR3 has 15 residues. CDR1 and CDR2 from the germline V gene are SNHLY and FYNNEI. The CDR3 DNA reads TGTGCCAACCCCGCGCCGGGACAGTCCTACACTGAAGCTTTCTTT. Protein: CANPAPGQSYTEAFF.

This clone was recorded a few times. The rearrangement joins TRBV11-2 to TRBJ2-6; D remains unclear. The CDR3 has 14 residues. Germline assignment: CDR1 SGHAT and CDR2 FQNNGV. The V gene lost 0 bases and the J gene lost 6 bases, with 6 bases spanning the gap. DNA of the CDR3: TGTGCCAGCAGCTTAGACGCAGTGGCCAACGTCCTGACTTTC. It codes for CASSLDAVANVLTF.

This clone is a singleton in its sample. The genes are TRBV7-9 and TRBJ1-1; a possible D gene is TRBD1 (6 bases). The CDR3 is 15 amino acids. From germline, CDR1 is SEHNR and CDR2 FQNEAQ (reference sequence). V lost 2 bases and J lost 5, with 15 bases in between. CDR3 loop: CASSLWRTVGTEAFF. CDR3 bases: TGTGCCAGCAGCTTATGGCGGACAGTAGGGACTGAAGCTTTCTTT.

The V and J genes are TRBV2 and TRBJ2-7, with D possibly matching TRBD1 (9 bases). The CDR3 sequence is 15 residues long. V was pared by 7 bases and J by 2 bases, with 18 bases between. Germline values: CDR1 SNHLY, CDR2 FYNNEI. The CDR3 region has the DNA TGTGCCAGCAAGGTCGGGAGGGACAGGGCCTACGAGCAGTACTTC. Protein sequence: CASKVGRDRAYEQYF.

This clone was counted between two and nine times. For the CDR3, the DNA is TGTGCCAGCAGCTTCCTTAGGGGATACCTCGGCCACTCTGGGGCCAACGTCCTGACTTTC. It is translated as CASSFLRGYLGHSGANVLTF. The gene calls are TRBV5-5 and TRBJ2-6; D may be TRBD1 (5 bases). Germline V gives CDR1 SGHKS, CDR2 YYEKEE (reference sequence). Trimming stripped 2 bases from V and 0 bases from J, with 21 bases between. This CDR3 spans 20 amino acids. Supplemented by reference TRBV5-5 and TRBJ2-6, the full variable domain reads DAGVTQSPTHLIKTRGQQVTLRCSPISGHKSVSWYQQVLGQGPQFIFQYYEKEERGRGNFPDRFSARQFPNYSSELNVNALLLGDSALYLCASSFLRGYLGHSGANVLTFGAGSRLTVL.

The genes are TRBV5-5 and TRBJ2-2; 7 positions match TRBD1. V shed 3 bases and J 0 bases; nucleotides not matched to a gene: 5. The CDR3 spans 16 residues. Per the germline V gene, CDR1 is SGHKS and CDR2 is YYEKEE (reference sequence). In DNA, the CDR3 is TGTGCCAGCAGCTGGGGGACAGTTCCGAACACCGGGGAGCTGTTTTTT. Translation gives CASSWGTVPNTGELFF.

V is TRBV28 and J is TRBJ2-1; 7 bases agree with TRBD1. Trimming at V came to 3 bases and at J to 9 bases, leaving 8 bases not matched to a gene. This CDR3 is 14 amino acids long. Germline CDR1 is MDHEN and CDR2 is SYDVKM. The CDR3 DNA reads TGTGCCAGCAGTTTGACAGGGTGGGACAGTGAGCAGTTCTTC. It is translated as CASSLTGWDSEQFF.

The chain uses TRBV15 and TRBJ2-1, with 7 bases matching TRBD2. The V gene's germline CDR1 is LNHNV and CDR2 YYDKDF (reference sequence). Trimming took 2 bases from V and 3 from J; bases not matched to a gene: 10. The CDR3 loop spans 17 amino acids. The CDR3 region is CATSRPGIPSGYNEQFF. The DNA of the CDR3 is TGTGCCACCAGCAGACCCGGGATACCTAGCGGCTACAATGAGCAGTTCTTC. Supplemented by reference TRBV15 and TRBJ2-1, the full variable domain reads DAMVIQNPRYQVTQFGKPVTLSCSQTLNHNVMYWYQQKSSQAPKLLFHYYDKDFNNEADTPDNFQSRRPNTSFCFLDIRSPGLGDTAMYLCATSRPGIPSGYNEQFFGPGTRLTVL.

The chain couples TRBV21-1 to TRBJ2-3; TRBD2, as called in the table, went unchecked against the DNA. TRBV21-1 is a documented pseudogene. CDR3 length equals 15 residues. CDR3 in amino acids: CASRPRRGRTDTQYF. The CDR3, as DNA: TGTGCCAGCAGACCCAGGCGGGGGCGCACAGATACGCAGTATTTT.

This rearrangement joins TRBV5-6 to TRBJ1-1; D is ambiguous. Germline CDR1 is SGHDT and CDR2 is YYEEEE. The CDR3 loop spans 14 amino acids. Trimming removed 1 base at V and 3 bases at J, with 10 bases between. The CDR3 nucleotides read TGTGCCAGCAGCTTGTTCAGCCTAGACACTGAAGCTTTCTTT. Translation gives CASSLFSLDTEAFF.

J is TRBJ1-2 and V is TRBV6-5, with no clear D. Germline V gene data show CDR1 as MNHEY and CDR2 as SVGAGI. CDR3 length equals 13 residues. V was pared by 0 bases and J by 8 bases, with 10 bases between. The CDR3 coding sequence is TGTGCCAGCAGTTACTCGACTAGAGAGGGCTACACCTTC. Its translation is CASSYSTREGYTF.

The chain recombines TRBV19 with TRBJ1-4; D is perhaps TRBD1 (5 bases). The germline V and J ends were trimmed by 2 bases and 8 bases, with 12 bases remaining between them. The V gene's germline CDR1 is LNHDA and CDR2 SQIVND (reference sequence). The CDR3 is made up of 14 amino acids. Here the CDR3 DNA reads TGTGCCAGTAGTATATGGCAGGGTGGCGAAAAACTGTTTTTT. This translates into CASSIWQGGEKLFF.

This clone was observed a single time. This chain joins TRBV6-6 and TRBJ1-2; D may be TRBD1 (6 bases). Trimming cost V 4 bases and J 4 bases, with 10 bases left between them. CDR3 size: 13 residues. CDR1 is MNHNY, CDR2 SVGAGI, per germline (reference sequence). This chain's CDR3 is CASSFDRSYGYTF. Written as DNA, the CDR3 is TGTGCCAGCAGTTTCGACAGGAGCTATGGCTACACCTTC.

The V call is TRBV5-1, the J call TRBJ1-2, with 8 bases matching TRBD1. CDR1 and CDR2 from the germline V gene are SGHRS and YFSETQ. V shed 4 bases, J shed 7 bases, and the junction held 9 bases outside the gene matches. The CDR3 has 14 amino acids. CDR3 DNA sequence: TGCGCCAGCAGCCCGAGGGACAGGATGTGTGGCTACACCTTC. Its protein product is CASSPRDRMCGYTF.

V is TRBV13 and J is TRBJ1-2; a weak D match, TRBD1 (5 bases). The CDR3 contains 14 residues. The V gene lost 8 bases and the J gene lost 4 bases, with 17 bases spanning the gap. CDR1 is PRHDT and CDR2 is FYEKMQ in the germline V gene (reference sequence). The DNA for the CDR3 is TGTGCCAGCGGGGTGGGGCAGACATCCTATGGCTACACCTTC. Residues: CASGVGQTSYGYTF. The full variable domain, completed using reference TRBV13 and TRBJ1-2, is AAGVIQSPRHLIKEKRETATLKCYPIPRHDTVYWYQQGPGQDPQFLISFYEKMQSDKGSIPDRFSAQQFSDYHSELNMSSLELGDSALYFCASGVGQTSYGYTFGSGTRLTVV.

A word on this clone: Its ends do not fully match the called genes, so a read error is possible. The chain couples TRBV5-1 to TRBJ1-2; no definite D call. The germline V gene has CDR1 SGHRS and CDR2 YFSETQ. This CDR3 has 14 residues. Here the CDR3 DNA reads TGCGCCAGCAGCTTGGGGGAGGGTAACTATGGTTACACCTTC. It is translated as CASSLGEGNYGYTF.

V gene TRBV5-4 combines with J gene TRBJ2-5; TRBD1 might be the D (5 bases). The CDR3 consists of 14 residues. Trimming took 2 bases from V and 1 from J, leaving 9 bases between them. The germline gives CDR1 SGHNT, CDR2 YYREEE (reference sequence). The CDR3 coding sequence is TGTGCCAGCAGCTTTGGGGCCCCCCAAGAGACCCAGTACTTC. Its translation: CASSFGAPQETQYF.

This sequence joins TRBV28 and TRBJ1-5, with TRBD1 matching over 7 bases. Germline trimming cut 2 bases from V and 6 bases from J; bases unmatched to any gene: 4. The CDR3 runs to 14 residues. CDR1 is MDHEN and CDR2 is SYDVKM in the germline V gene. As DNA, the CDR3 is TGTGCCAGCAGTTTAGAGGGGGCAGGTCAGCCCCAGCATTTT. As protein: CASSLEGAGQPQHF.

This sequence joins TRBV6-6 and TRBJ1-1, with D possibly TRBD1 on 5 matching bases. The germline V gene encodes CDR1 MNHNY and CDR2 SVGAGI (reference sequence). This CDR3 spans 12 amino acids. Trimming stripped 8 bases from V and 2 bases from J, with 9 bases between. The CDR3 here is CASGQGNTEAFF. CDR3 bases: TGTGCCAGCGGGCAGGGCAACACTGAAGCTTTCTTT.

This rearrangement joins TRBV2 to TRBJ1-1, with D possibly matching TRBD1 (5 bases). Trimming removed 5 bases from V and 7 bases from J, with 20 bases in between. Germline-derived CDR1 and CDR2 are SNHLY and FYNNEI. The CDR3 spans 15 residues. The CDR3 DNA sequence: TGTGCCAGCAGTCAAGGGGCCGGGGGGGAGGGTGAAGCTTTCTTT. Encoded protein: CASSQGAGGEGEAFF.

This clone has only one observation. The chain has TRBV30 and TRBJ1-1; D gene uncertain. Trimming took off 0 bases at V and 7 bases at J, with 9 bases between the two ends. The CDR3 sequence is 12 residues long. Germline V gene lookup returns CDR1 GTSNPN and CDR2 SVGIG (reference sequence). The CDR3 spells CAWSVVRSEAFF. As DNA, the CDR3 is TGTGCCTGGAGTGTAGTCCGGAGTGAAGCTTTCTTT. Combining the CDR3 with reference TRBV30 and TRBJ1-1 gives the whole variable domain SQTIHQWPATLVQPVGSPLSLECTVEGTSNPNLYWYRQAAGRGLQLLFYSVGIGQISSEVPQNLSASRPQDRQFILSSKKLLLSDSGFYLCAWSVVRSEAFFGQGTRLTVV.

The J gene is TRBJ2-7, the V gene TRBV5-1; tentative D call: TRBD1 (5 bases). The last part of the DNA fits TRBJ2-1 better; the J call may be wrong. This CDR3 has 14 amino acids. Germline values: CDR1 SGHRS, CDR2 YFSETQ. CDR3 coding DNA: TGCGCCAGCAGCTTGGGTAGGGGAAGCAATGAGCAGTTCTTC. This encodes CASSLGRGSNEQFF.

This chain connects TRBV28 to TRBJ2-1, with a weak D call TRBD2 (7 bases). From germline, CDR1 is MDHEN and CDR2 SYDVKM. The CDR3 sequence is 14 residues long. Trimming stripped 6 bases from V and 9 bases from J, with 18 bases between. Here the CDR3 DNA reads TGTGCCAGCAGCGGGGGCGGCGGGGGCTTTGAGCAGTTCTTC. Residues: CASSGGGGGFEQFF.

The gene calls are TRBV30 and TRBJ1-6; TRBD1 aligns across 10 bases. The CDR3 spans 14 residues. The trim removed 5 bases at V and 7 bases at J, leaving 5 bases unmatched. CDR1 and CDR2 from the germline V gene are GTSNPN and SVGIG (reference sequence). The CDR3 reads CAWSPGQGNSPLHF. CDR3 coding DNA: TGTGCCTGGTCCCCGGGACAGGGGAATTCACCCCTCCACTTT.